The sequence of this TCR beta chain was determined in a study of sequential checkpoint blockade in melanoma. The method was immunoSEQ multiplex PCR; TCRdb's version includes in-frame clones alone and lacks a portion of them. The data hold approximately 10,000 clones, with 74% observed a single time. Treatment given: randomized to nivolumab then ipilimumab (arm A) or the reverse (arm B). None of the patients previously received DNA-damaging chemotherapy. From thawed PBMCs, live CD3+CD8+ cells negative for CD19 and CD56 were sorted. This CDR3 has 13 residues. Losses at the gene ends were 7 bases for V and 6 bases for J; bases not matched to a gene: 5. The germline gives CDR1 MNHEY, CDR2 SMNVEV (reference sequence).

Sequencing was performed on CD8+ T cells sorted from blood (inferred from file names), taken from a patient given nivolumab and ipilimumab in sequence. This clonotype was sampled from a human donor with melanoma. The chain is built from TRBV27 and TRBJ1-5, with 8 bases aligning to TRBD1. DNA of the CDR3: TGTGCCAGCACCCCAGGGGGCGGTCAGCCCCAGCATTTT. Translating it yields CASTPGGGQPQHF.